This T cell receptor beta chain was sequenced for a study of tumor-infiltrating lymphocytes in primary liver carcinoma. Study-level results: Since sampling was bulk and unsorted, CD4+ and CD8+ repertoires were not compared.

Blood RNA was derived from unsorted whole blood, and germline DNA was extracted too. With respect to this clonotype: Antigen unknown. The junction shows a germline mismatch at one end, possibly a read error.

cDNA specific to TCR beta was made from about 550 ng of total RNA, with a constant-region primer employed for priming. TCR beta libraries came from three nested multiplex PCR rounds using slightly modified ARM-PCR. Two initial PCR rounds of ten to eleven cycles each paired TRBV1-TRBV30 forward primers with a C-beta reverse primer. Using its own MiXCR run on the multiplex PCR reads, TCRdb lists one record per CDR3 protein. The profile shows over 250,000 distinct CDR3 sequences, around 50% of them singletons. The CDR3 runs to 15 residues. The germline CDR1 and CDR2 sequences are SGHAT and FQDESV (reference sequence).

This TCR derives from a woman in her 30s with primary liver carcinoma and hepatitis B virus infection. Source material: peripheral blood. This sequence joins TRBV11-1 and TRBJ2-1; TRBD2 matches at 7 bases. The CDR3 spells CASSLAGGVYNGQFF. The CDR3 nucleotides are TGTGCCAGCAGCTTAGCGGGGGGGGTCTACAATGGGCAGTTCTTC.